These 28 T cell receptor beta chains were all obtained from the same sample, sequenced in a study of cytomegalovirus exposure and HLA in healthy donors. Primers included in the PCR were 60 Vbeta and 13 Jbeta primers. Sequenced by immunoSEQ multiplex PCR; TCRdb stores in-frame clones only, minus some. The sample has 130,000 or so clones, over 8.5% seen once. The sequencing input was PBMCs. The receptors originated from a woman aged 40 to 49 in good health and CMV-seropositive.

A few counts support this clone. The V gene is TRBV30, the J gene TRBJ2-1, with TRBD2 matching 11 bases. This CDR3 contains 16 residues. Germline CDR1 and CDR2: GTSNPN and SVGIG (reference sequence). J was trimmed by 6 bases and V by 3 bases; bases with no gene match: 10. DNA of the CDR3: TGTGCCTGGAGGGCTAGCGGGGGGCGGGTTGGCAATGAGCAGTTCTTC. It is translated as CAWRASGGRVGNEQFF.

This clone has more than one count but fewer than ten. This chain connects TRBV29-1 to TRBJ2-1, with 8 bases fitting TRBD1. CDR3 length: 15 amino acids. CDR1 and CDR2 from the germline V gene are SQVTM and ANQGSEA. V was pared by 1 base and J by 11 bases, with 13 bases of the junction left unmatched. The CDR3, as DNA: TGCAGCGTTGAAGGGGGGACAGGACGACTAATGAAGCAGTTCTTC. It encodes CSVEGGTGRLMKQFF.

The table lists this clone with a few counts. The chain joins TRBV6-1 to TRBJ2-1; D gene unclear. The CDR3 extends over 11 amino acids. The germline V and J ends were trimmed by 7 bases and 6 bases, with 7 bases remaining between them. Germline CDR1 and CDR2: MNHNS and SASEGT. This CDR3 is CASTQINEQFF. The CDR3 coding sequence is TGTGCCAGCACACAGATCAATGAGCAGTTCTTC.

This clone was observed a few times. The V call is TRBV25-1, the J call TRBJ1-6; TRBD1 aligns across 10 bases. Germline V gene data show CDR1 as MGHDK and CDR2 as SYGVNS. The CDR3 has 14 residues. V lost 5 bases to trimming and J lost 9 bases; unmatched junction nucleotides: 4. The CDR3: CASSNRQGASPLHF. The DNA of the CDR3 is TGTGCCAGCAGTAACCGACAGGGGGCTTCACCCCTCCACTTT.

This clone was counted a few times. The chain links TRBV7-6 to TRBJ1-1; D is perhaps TRBD1 (6 bases). CDR3 length: 15 amino acids. In germline, CDR1 is SGHVS, CDR2 FNYEAQ. The ends were cut back, 5 bases at V and 0 bases at J, with 13 bases in the middle. CDR3 amino acids: CASSLIGGMNTEAFF. The CDR3 DNA sequence: TGTGCCAGCAGCCTAATAGGGGGTATGAACACTGAAGCTTTCTTT.

This clone has only a few counts. The gene calls are TRBV4-1 and TRBJ1-6; 7 bases line up with TRBD1. The germline gives CDR1 MGHRA, CDR2 YSYEKL. The CDR3 extends over 17 amino acids. With V trimmed by 0 bases and J by 7 bases, 9 bases remained unmatched. The CDR3 sequence is CASSQEGSGTANSPLHF. In DNA, the CDR3 is TGCGCCAGCAGCCAAGAGGGTTCCGGGACAGCCAATTCACCCCTCCACTTT.

V gene TRBV11-2 combines with J gene TRBJ2-2; D is uncertain. The CDR3 totals 15 residues. The germline V gene has CDR1 SGHAT and CDR2 FQNNGV. Trimming cost V 2 bases and J 1 base, with 8 bases left between them. The CDR3 protein is CASSLYTVNTGELFF. The DNA for the CDR3 is TGTGCCAGCAGCTTATATACGGTGAACACCGGGGAGCTGTTTTTT.

In this sample, this clone turned up a few times. The V call is TRBV25-1, the J call TRBJ2-7, with 11 positions matching TRBD2. Germline V gene lookup returns CDR1 MGHDK and CDR2 SYGVNS. The CDR3 extends over 16 amino acids. After removal of 1 base from V and 0 bases from J, the junction contained 2 bases not matched to a gene. CDR3 region: CASSEFSGGASYEQYF. The CDR3 DNA reads as TGTGCCAGCAGTGAATTTAGCGGGGGGGCCTCCTACGAGCAGTACTTC.

In its sample, this clone was seen a few times. The chain uses TRBV7-7 and TRBJ2-7; TRBD1 aligns across 9 bases. CDR1 SSHAT and CDR2 FNYEAQ come from the germline V gene (reference sequence). There are 15 residues in the CDR3. Germline trimming cut 4 bases from V and 3 bases from J; bases unmatched to any gene: 7. The DNA for the CDR3 is TGTGCCAGCAGCTCTACCAGGACAGGGGTCTACGAGCAGTACTTC. Translated: CASSSTRTGVYEQYF. Full variable domain (missing parts from reference TRBV7-7 and TRBJ2-7): GAGVSQSPRYKVTKRGQDVTLRCDPISSHATLYWYQQALGQGPEFLTYFNYEAQPDKSGLPSDRFSAERPEGSISTLTIQRTEQRDSAMYRCASSSTRTGVYEQYFGPGTRLTVT.

In its sample, this clone was seen a few times. This chain joins TRBV29-1 and TRBJ2-6, with 8 bases fitting TRBD1. CDR3 length: 15 residues. Germline-derived CDR1 and CDR2 are SQVTM and ANQGSEA. With 6 bases clipped from V and 0 bases from J, the junction kept 4 bases outside the gene matches. The CDR3 here is CSVRDRSSGANVLTF. CDR3 in DNA: TGCAGCGTCCGGGACAGGTCCTCTGGGGCCAACGTCCTGACTTTC.

This chain links TRBV18 with TRBJ2-3; TRBD2 might be the D (7 bases). V was shortened by 3 bases and J by 6 bases, with 22 bases between the two germline ends. Germline V CDR1 and CDR2: KGHSH, LQKENI. The CDR3 runs to 17 residues. CDR3 residues: CASSPRTVERGGDTQYF. The CDR3 DNA is TGTGCCAGCTCACCCCGGACAGTCGAGCGGGGAGGTGATACGCAGTATTTT.

This chain connects TRBV5-4 to TRBJ1-4, with 10 nucleotides matching TRBD1. CDR1 and CDR2 (germline): SGHNT, YYREEE (reference sequence). Trimming took 4 bases from V and 13 from J; bases not matched to a gene: 10. This CDR3 has 14 residues. CDR3 nucleotides: TGTGCCAGCAGCAGGCCGGGACAGGGGAATACACTGTTTTTT. Translating it yields CASSRPGQGNTLFF.

This clone was seen a few times. V gene TRBV7-9 combines with J gene TRBJ1-1, with D possibly being TRBD1 (5 bases). Germline loops: CDR1 SEHNR, CDR2 FQNEAQ (reference sequence). This CDR3 has 15 amino acids. Trimming shortened V by 2 bases and J by 3 bases, and 13 bases separated the two germline ends. The CDR3 coding sequence is TGTGCCAGCAGCTTACGGGGTGGGGGGTACACTGAAGCTTTCTTT. It specifies CASSLRGGGYTEAFF.

V gene TRBV6-5 combines with J gene TRBJ2-1; 12 nucleotides line up with TRBD2. V trimming: 6 bases; J trimming: 4 bases; junction bases outside the gene matches: 4. The CDR3 has 15 amino acids. Germline V gene sequence: CDR1 MNHEY, CDR2 SVGAGI. The CDR3 DNA sequence: TGTGCCAGCAGCCCTAGCGGGGGGGGTTACAATGAGCAGTTCTTC. Its translation: CASSPSGGGYNEQFF.

For the CDR3, the DNA is TGTGCCAGTAGTATATGGTCAGATAAGGAAAAACTGTTTTTT. Residues: CASSIWSDKEKLFF. This chain uses TRBV19 with TRBJ1-4, with no clear D. The CDR3 spans 14 residues. Germline V gene sequence: CDR1 LNHDA, CDR2 SQIVND (reference sequence). Trimming removed 2 bases from V and 8 bases from J, with 12 bases in between.

The V and J genes are TRBV19 and TRBJ1-4; a weak D match, TRBD1 (5 bases). Trimming took 9 bases from V and 8 from J, leaving 25 bases between them. The CDR3 totals 16 residues. Germline assignment: CDR1 LNHDA and CDR2 SQIVND (reference sequence). CDR3 loop: CASQLPGRGAGEKLFF. For the CDR3, the DNA is TGTGCCAGCCAACTGCCGGGGAGGGGCGCCGGGGAAAAACTGTTTTTT.

This sequence joins TRBV5-1 and TRBJ2-7, with 7 bases aligning to TRBD1. Germline V gene sequence: CDR1 SGHRS, CDR2 YFSETQ. This CDR3 is 13 amino acids long. V was pared by 6 bases and J by 5 bases, with 8 bases of the junction left unmatched. CDR3 coding DNA: TGCGCCAGCACCGAGACAGGGCCCCACGAGCAGTACTTC. It codes for CASTETGPHEQYF.

The chain links TRBV5-1 to TRBJ2-7; TRBD2 matches at 7 bases. The germline gives CDR1 SGHRS, CDR2 YFSETQ. The ends lost 3 bases at V and 2 bases at J; junction bases unmatched: 5. The CDR3 sequence is 14 residues long. The chain's CDR3 is CASSSGGVTYEQYF. Here the CDR3 DNA reads TGCGCCAGCAGCTCGGGAGGCGTGACCTACGAGCAGTACTTC.

In this sample, this clone turned up a few times. V and J are TRBV19 and TRBJ1-4; weak D call: TRBD1 (6 bases). Germline values: CDR1 LNHDA, CDR2 SQIVND (reference sequence). This CDR3 has 15 residues. V lost 7 bases, J lost 3 bases, and 15 bases lay in between. The CDR3 sequence: CASIHREGPNEKLFF. In DNA form, the CDR3 reads TGTGCCAGTATACACAGGGAGGGGCCTAATGAAAAACTGTTTTTT.

This clone was counted a few times. This chain joins TRBV19 and TRBJ2-7, with 9 bases that match TRBD1. The CDR3 is 16 amino acids. The V gene's germline CDR1 is LNHDA and CDR2 SQIVND (reference sequence). The V gene end was trimmed by 1 base and the J gene end by 2 bases; junction bases not matched to a gene: 6. The CDR3: CASSIGRGQGAYEQYF. The CDR3 nucleotides are TGTGCCAGTAGTATAGGACGGGGACAGGGCGCCTACGAGCAGTACTTC. Looking up the rest from reference TRBV19 and TRBJ2-7 gives the full variable domain: DGGITQSPKYLFRKEGQNVTLSCEQNLNHDAMYWYRQDPGQGLRLIYYSQIVNDFQKGDIAEGYSVSREKKESFPLTVTSAQKNPTAFYLCASSIGRGQGAYEQYFGPGTRLTVT.

This clone was counted only a few times. This chain links TRBV7-3 with TRBJ1-6, with D perhaps TRBD1 (6 bases). The length of the CDR3 is 15 residues. The germline CDR1 and CDR2 sequences are SGHTA and FQGTGA. Trimming removed 1 base from V and 7 bases from J, with 11 bases in between. The CDR3 DNA follows: TGTGCCAGCAGCTTAATGGGGGCTGGGAATTCACCCCTCCACTTT. Translating it yields CASSLMGAGNSPLHF.

This clone was seen a handful of times. V gene TRBV6-5 combines with J gene TRBJ1-1; the match to TRBD1 covers 9 bases. This CDR3 comprises 15 residues. After removal of 5 bases from V and 5 bases from J, the junction contained 9 bases not matched to a gene. Germline CDR1 is MNHEY and CDR2 is SVGAGI. The DNA for the CDR3 is TGTGCCAGCAGTCTAATGACAGGGGGTATTACTGAAGCTTTCTTT. Amino acid sequence: CASSLMTGGITEAFF.

This clone showed up just a few times. This sequence joins TRBV6-1 and TRBJ1-1; 7 nucleotides line up with TRBD1. Trimming took 5 bases from V and 1 from J; bases not matched to a gene: 7. The CDR3 totals 15 residues. Germline CDR1 MNHNS, CDR2 SASEGT. Here the CDR3 reads CASSLGDSRNTEAFF. Written as DNA, the CDR3 is TGTGCCAGCAGTCTAGGGGACAGTCGGAACACTGAAGCTTTCTTT.

The chain's CDR3 is CASSSIPPGTGYHEQYF. The CDR3 nucleotides are TGTGCCAGCAGCTCTATCCCCCCCGGGACAGGTTACCACGAGCAGTACTTC. The rearrangement joins TRBV7-6 to TRBJ2-7; 8 nucleotides agree with TRBD1. Germline lookup yields CDR1 SGHVS and CDR2 FNYEAQ. The CDR3 runs 17 residues. V lost 4 bases to trimming and J lost 5 bases; unmatched junction nucleotides: 16.

The chain is built from TRBV2 and TRBJ1-1, with a weak D call TRBD1 (5 bases). Germline loops: CDR1 SNHLY, CDR2 FYNNEI. Trimming removed 4 bases from V and 6 bases from J, with 15 bases in between. This CDR3 has 14 amino acids. This CDR3 reads CASSARGRGAEAFF. The CDR3 DNA reads as TGTGCCAGCAGTGCGAGGGGACGGGGGGCTGAAGCTTTCTTT.

This clone has at least ten counts. The chain is built from TRBV30 and TRBJ2-3, with 10 bases fitting TRBD1. CDR3 length equals 14 residues. CDR1 and CDR2 (germline): GTSNPN, SVGIG (reference sequence). Unmatched junction bases numbered 6, after V lost 4 bases and J lost 5 bases. The CDR3, as DNA: TGTGCCTGGACGGACAGGGGGAATGGAGATACGCAGTATTTT. Translation gives CAWTDRGNGDTQYF.

This clone was detected a few times. This chain links TRBV7-9 with TRBJ2-3, with TRBD2 matching 11 bases. Germline V gene lookup returns CDR1 SEHNR and CDR2 FQNEAQ (reference sequence). V trimming: 4 bases; J trimming: 2 bases; junction bases outside the gene matches: 14. CDR3 length: 19 residues. CDR3 nucleotide sequence: TGTGCCAGCAGCTCCTTAGCGGGGGGGGCAGTGCTAGACACAGATACGCAGTATTTT. Its translation: CASSSLAGGAVLDTDTQYF.

In this sample, this clone turned up a few times. This chain links TRBV2 with TRBJ1-3, with D unresolved. This CDR3 has 14 residues. Trimming took off 7 bases at V and 0 bases at J, with 10 bases between the two ends. Germline lookup yields CDR1 SNHLY and CDR2 FYNNEI. The CDR3 protein is CASTGSPSGNTIYF. The CDR3 nucleotides read TGTGCCAGCACCGGGTCCCCCTCTGGAAACACCATATATTTT.